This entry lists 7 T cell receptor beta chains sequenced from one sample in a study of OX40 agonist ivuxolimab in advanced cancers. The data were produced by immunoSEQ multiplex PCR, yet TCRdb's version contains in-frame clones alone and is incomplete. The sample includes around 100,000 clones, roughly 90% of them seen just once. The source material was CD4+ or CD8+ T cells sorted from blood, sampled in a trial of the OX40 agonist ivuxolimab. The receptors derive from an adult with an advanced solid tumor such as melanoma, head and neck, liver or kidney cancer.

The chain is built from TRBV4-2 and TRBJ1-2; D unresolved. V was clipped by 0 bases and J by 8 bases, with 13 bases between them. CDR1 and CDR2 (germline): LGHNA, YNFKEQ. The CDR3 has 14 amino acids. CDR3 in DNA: TGTGCCAGCAGCCAAGATGGGGTGAAGGAGGGCTACACCTTC. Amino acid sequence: CASSQDGVKEGYTF.

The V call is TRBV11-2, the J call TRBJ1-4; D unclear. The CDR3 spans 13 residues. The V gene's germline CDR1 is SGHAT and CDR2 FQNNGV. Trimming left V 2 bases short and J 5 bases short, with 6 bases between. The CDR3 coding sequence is TGTGCCAGCAGCTTAACTGTAAATGAAAAACTGTTTTTT. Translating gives CASSLTVNEKLFF. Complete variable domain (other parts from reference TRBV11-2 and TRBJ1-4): EAGVAQSPRYKIIEKRQSVAFWCNPISGHATLYWYQQILGQGPKLLIQFQNNGVVDDSQLPKDRFSAERLKGVDSTLKIQPAKLEDSAVYLCASSLTVNEKLFFGSGTQLSVL.

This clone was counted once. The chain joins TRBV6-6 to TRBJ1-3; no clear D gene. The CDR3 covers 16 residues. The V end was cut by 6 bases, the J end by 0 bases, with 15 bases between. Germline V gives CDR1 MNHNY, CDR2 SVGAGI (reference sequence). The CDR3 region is CASSHLSPGSGNTIYF. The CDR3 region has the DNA TGTGCCAGCAGCCACCTATCCCCGGGCTCTGGAAACACCATATATTTT.

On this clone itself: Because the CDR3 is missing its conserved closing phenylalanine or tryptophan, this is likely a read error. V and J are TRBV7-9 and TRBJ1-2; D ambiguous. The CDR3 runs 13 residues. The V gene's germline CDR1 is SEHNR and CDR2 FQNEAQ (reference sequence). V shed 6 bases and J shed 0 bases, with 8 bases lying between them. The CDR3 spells CASSRPSNYGYTL. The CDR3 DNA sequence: TGTGCCAGCAGTCGCCCCTCTAACTATGGCTACACCCTC.

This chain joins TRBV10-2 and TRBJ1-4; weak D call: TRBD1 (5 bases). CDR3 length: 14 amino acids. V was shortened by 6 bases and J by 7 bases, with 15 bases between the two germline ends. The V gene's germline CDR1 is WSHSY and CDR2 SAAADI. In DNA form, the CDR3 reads TGCGCCAGCAGCCACTTGGGGAGGGGTGAAAAACTGTTTTTT. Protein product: CASSHLGRGEKLFF.

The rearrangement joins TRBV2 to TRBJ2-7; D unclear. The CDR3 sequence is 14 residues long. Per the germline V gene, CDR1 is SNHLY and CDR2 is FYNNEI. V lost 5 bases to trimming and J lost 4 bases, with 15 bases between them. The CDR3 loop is CASSTGPRTYEQYF. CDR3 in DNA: TGTGCCAGCAGTACGGGCCCGAGAACTTACGAGCAGTACTTC.

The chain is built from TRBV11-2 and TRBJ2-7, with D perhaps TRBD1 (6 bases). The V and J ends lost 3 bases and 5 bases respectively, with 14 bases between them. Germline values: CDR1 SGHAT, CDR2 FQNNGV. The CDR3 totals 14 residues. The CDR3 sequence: CASSFTYSGDEQYF. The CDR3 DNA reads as TGTGCCAGCAGCTTTACATACTCAGGGGACGAGCAGTACTTC.